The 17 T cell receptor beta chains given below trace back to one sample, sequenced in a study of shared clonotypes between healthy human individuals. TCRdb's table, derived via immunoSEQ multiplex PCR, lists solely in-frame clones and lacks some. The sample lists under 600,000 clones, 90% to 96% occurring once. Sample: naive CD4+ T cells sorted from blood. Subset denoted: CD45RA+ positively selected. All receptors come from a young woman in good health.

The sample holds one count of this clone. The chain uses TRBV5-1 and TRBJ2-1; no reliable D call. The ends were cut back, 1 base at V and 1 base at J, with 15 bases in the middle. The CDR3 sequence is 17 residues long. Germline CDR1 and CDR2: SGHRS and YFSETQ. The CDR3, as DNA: TGCGCCAGCAGCTTGATAGCCGTTCGGGCATCCTACAATGAGCAGTTCTTC. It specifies CASSLIAVRASYNEQFF. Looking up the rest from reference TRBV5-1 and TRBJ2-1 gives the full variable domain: KAGVTQTPRYLIKTRGQQVTLSCSPISGHRSVSWYQQTPGQGLQFLFEYFSETQRNKGNFPGRFSGRQFSNSRSEMNVSTLELGDSALYLCASSLIAVRASYNEQFFGPGTRLTVL.

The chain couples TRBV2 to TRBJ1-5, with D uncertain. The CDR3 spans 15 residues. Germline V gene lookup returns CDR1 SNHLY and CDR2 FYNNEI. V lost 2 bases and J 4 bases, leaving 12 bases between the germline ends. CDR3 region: CASSESRRPNQPQHF. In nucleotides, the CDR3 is TGTGCCAGCAGTGAATCGAGACGGCCGAATCAGCCCCAGCATTTT.

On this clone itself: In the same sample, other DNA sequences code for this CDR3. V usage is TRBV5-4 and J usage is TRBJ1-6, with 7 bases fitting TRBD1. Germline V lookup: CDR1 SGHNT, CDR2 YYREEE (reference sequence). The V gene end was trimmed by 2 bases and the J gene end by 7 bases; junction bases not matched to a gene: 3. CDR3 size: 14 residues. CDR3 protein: CASSFDRDNSPLHF. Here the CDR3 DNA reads TGTGCCAGCAGCTTCGACAGGGACAATTCACCCCTCCACTTT.

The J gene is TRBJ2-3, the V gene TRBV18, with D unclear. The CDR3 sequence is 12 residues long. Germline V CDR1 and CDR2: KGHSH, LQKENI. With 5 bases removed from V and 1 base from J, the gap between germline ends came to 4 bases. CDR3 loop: CASSTGTDTQYF. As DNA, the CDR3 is TGTGCCAGCTCAACAGGCACAGATACGCAGTATTTT. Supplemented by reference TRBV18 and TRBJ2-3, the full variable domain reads NAGVMQNPRHLVRRRGQEARLRCSPMKGHSHVYWYRQLPEEGLKFMVYLQKENIIDESGMPKERFSAEFPKEGPSILRIQQVVRGDSAAYFCASSTGTDTQYFGPGTRLTVL.

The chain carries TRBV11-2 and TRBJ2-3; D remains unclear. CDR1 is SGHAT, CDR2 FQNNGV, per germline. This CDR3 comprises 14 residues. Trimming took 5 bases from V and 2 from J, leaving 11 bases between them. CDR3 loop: CASSPFLITDTQYF. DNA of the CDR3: TGTGCCAGCAGCCCCTTTTTGATCACAGATACGCAGTATTTT.

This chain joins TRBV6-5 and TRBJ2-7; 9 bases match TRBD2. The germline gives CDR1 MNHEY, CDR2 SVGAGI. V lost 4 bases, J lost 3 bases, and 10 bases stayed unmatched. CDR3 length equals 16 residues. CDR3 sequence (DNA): TGTGCCAGCAGTTCCACTTCGACTAGCGGACGCTACGAGCAGTACTTC. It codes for CASSSTSTSGRYEQYF.

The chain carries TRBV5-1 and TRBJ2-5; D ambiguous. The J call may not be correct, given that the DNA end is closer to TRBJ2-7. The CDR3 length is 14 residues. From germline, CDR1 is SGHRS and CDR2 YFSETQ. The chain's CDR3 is CASSLGDPFYEQYF. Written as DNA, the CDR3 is TGCGCCAGCAGCTTGGGTGATCCCTTCTACGAGCAGTACTTC.

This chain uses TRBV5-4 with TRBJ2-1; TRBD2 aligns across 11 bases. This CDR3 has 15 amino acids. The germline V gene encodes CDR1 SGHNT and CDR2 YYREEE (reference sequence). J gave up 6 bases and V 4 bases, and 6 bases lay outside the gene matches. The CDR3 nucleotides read TGTGCCAGCAGCGCCGGGACTAGCGGCGTCAATGAGCAGTTCTTC. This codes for CASSAGTSGVNEQFF.

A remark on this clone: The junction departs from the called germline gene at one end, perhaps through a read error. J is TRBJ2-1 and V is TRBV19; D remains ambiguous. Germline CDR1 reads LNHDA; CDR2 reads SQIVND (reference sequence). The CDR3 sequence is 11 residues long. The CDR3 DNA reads TGTGCCAGTAGTACCTCGGACGTCAGGCTCTTC. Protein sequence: CASSTSDVRLF.

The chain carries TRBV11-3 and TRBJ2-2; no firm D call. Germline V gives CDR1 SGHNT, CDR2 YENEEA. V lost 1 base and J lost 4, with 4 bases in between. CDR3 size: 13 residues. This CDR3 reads CASSLGLTGELFF. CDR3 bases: TGTGCCAGCAGCTTAGGGCTCACCGGGGAGCTGTTTTTT.

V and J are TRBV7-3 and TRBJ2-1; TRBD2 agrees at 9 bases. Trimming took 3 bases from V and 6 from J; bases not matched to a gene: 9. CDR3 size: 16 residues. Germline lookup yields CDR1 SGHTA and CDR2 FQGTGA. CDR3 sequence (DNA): TGTGCCAGCAGCTTCGATCTGCTAGCGGGACGCAATGAGCAGTTCTTC. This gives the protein CASSFDLLAGRNEQFF.

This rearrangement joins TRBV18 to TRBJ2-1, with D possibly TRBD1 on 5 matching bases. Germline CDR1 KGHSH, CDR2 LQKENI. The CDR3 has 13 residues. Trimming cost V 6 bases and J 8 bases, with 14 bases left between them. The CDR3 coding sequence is TGTGCCAGCTCGCTCAGGGCCCCCGATGAGCAGTTCTTC. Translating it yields CASSLRAPDEQFF.

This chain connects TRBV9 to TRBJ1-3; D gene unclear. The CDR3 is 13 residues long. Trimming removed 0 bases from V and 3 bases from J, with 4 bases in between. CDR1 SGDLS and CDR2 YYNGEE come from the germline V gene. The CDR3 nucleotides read TGTGCCAGCAGCGTAGAAGGTGGAAACACCATATATTTT. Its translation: CASSVEGGNTIYF.

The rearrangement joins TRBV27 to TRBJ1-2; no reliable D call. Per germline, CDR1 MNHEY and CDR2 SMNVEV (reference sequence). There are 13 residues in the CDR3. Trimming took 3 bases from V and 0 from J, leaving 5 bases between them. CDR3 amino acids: CASSFPTNYGYTF. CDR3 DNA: TGTGCCAGCAGTTTCCCGACTAACTATGGCTACACCTTC.

The DNA of the CDR3 is TGTGCCAGCAGTCCCGGGTTCGGGGTCCACGAGCAGTACTTC. This sequence encodes CASSPGFGVHEQYF. The chain recombines TRBV28 with TRBJ2-7; possibly TRBD2 for D (5 bases). The CDR3 totals 14 residues. Trimming removed 5 bases at V and 5 bases at J, with 16 bases between. CDR1 is MDHEN, CDR2 SYDVKM, per germline.

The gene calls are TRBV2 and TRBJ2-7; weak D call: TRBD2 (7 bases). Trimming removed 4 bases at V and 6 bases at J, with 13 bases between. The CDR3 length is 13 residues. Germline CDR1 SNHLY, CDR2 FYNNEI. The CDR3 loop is CASSGGGGVEQYF. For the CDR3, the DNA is TGTGCCAGCAGTGGGGGGGGCGGTGTCGAGCAGTACTTC. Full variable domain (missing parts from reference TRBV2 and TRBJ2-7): EPEVTQTPSHQVTQMGQEVILRCVPISNHLYFYWYRQILGQKVEFLVSFYNNEISEKSEIFDDQFSVERPDGSNFTLKIRSTKLEDSAMYFCASSGGGGVEQYFGPGTRLTVT.

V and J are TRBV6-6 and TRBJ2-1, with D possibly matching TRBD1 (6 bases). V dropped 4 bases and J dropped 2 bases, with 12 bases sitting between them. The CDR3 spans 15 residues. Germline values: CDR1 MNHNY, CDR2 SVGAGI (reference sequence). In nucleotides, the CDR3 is TGTGCCAGCAGTTCAGACAGGCGCACCTACAATGAGCAGTTCTTC. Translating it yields CASSSDRRTYNEQFF.